Described below is a single T cell receptor (beta chain) sequence and its context. The antigen is undetermined. The data belong to a study of cytomegalovirus exposure and HLA in healthy donors. Notes on the study in general: In a later analysis, the majority of CMV-associated beta chains seemingly showed HLA restriction. CMV serostatus was the sole immune exposure data available.

Participants comprised healthy donors of bone marrow. Both 60 Vbeta primers and 13 Jbeta primers went into the PCR. Profiling relied on immunoSEQ multiplex PCR, and the TCRdb table lists in-frame clones only, not all of them. The sample has approximately 100,000 clones. Germline CDR1 WNHNN, CDR2 SYGVQD (reference sequence). The length of the CDR3 is 16 residues. The junction had 4 bases not matched to a gene; V was cut back by 3 bases and J by 0 bases. Specimen: PBMCs. The gene calls are TRBV10-1 and TRBJ2-2; 7 bases are shared with TRBD1. The clonotype comes from a middle-aged man in good health and CMV-seronegative. For the CDR3, the DNA is TGCGCCAGCAGTGACAGGGGGATAGCGAACACCGGGGAGCTGTTTTTT. This sequence encodes CASSDRGIANTGELFF.